This T cell receptor beta chain is from a study of T-cell reconstitution after alpha-beta-depleted transplantation in children. Preparing the TCRbeta library involved the use of unique molecular identifiers. Via MiXCR, TCRdb re-called the PCR reads, giving one row per CDR3 protein. The table has 300,000 to 400,000 distinct CDR3 sequences, about an eighth seen once. The germline V gene encodes CDR1 MNHEY and CDR2 SVGAGI. The CDR3 consists of 16 residues. With 5 bases removed from V and 0 bases from J, the gap between germline ends came to 14 bases. This clonotype originated in a human donor who donated a stem cell graft to a child with Fanconi anemia. The source material was PBMCs, sampled from the stem cell graft. The chain links TRBV6-5 to TRBJ2-4, with D perhaps matching TRBD1 (6 bases). CDR3 DNA sequence: TGTGCCAGCAGTCACGGGACACGGACAGCCAAAAACATTCAGTACTTC. Translating gives CASSHGTRTAKNIQYF.